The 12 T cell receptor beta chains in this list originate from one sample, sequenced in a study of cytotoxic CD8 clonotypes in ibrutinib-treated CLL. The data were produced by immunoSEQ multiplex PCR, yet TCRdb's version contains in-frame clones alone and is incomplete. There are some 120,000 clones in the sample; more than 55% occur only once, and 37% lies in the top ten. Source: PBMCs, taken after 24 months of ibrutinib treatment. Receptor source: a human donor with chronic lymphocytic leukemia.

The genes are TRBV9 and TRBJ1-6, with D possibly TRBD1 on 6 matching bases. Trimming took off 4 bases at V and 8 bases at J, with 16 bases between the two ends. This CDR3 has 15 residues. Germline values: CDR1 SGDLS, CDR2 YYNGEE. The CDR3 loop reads CASSPWGGSDSPLHF. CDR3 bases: TGTGCCAGCAGCCCCTGGGGGGGCTCGGATTCACCCCTCCACTTT.

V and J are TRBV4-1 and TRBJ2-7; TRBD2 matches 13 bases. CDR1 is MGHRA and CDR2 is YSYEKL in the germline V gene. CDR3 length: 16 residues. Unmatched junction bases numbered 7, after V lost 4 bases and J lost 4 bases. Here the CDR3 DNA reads TGCGCCAGCAGCCGGGAACGGACTAGCGGGGGTTACGAGCAGTACTTC. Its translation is CASSRERTSGGYEQYF.

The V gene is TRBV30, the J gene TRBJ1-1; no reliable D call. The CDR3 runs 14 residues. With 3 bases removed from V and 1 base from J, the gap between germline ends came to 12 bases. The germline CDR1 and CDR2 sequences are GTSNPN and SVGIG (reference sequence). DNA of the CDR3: TGTGCCTGGAGGGTTGGAGGGCCGAACACTGAAGCTTTCTTT. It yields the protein CAWRVGGPNTEAFF.

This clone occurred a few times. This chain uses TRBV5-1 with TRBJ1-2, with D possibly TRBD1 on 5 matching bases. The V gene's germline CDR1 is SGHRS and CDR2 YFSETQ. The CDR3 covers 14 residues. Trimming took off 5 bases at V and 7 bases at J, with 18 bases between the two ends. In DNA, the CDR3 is TGCGCCAGCAGACCCGGGGCCTCTGTTAGTGGCTACACCTTC. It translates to CASRPGASVSGYTF.

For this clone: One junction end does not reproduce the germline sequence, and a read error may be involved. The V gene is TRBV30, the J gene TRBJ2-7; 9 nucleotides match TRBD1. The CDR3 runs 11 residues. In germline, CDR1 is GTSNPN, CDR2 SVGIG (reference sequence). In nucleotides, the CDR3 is TGTGCCTGGAGTGTTGGGTGGACAGGGGACTTC. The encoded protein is CAWSVGWTGDF.

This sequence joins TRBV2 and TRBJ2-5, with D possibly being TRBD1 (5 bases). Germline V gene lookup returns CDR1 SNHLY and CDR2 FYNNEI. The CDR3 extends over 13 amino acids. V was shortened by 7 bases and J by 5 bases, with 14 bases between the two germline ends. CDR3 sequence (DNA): TGTGCCAGCACTTCAAGGGGAAGGGAGACCCAGTACTTC. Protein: CASTSRGRETQYF.

CDR3 sequence: CASSLGPSNEQFF. The CDR3 coding sequence is TGTGCCAGCAGCTTAGGGCCCTCCAATGAGCAGTTCTTC. The chain has TRBV7-2 and TRBJ2-1; D is unresolved. Trimming stripped 1 base from V and 6 bases from J, with 7 bases between. Per germline, CDR1 SGHTA and CDR2 FQGNSA. The CDR3 has 13 amino acids.

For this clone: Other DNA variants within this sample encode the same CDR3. The CDR3 bases are TGCAGCGTTGATACCGATACGCAGTATTTT. Protein: CSVDTDTQYF. This sequence joins TRBV29-1 and TRBJ2-3; D uncertain. The germline V gene encodes CDR1 SQVTM and CDR2 ANQGSEA. Between the trimmed V and J ends, which lost 3 bases and 6 bases, there was a span of 4 bases. The length of the CDR3 is 10 residues.

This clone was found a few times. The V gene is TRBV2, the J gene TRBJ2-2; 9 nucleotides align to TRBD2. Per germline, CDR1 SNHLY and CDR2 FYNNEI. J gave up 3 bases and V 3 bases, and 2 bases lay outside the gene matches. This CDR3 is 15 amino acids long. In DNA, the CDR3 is TGTGCCAGCAGTGAGCGGGGGGGCGACACCGGGGAGCTGTTTTTT. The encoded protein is CASSERGGDTGELFF. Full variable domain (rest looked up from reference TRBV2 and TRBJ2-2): EPEVTQTPSHQVTQMGQEVILRCVPISNHLYFYWYRQILGQKVEFLVSFYNNEISEKSEIFDDQFSVERPDGSNFTLKIRSTKLEDSAMYFCASSERGGDTGELFFGEGSRLTVL.

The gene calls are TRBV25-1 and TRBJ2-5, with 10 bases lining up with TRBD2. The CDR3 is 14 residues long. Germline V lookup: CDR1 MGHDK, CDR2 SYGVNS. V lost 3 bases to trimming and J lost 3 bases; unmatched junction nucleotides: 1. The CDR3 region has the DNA TGTGCCAGCAGTGATAGCGGGGGGAAAGAGACCCAGTACTTC. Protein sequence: CASSDSGGKETQYF.

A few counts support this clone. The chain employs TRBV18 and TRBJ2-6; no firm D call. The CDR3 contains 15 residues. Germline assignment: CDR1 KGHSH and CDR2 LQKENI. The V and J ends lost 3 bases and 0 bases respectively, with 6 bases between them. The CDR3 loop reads CASSPTSSGANVLTF. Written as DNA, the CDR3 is TGTGCCAGCTCACCTACAAGCTCTGGGGCCAACGTCCTGACTTTC.

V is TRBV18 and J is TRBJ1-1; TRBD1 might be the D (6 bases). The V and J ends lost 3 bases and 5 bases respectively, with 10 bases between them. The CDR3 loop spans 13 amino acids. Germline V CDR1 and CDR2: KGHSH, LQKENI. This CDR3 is CASSPGGLTEAFF. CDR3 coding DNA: TGTGCCAGCTCACCGGGGGGGCTAACTGAAGCTTTCTTT.